A single T cell receptor beta chain is shown here with its context. Its matching antigen is unknown. The method was immunoSEQ multiplex PCR; TCRdb's version includes in-frame clones alone and lacks a portion of them. The table has about 31,000 clones, more than 70% seen once. This specimen comes from a study of T cells in narcolepsy. In the study overall: Donors had narcolepsy type 1 or type 2, or were healthy controls. Study-level results: Same-patient CSF and blood CD4+ T cell clonotypes included HCRT-specific and TRIB2-specific autoreactive ones. No autoreactive T cell clone sequences appeared in some memory CD4+ repertoires. Autoreactive clonotypes reportedly recurred in blood of same and different patients, not controls.

Germline V lookup: CDR1 SGHDT, CDR2 YYEEEE. The CDR3 length is 15 residues. The TCR was taken from a human donor with narcolepsy. The chain carries TRBV5-6 and TRBJ2-5; no reliable D call. The closer fit of TRBJ2-7 to the DNA end suggests the J call may be wrong. Sequencing used CD45RA- memory CD4+ T cells from PBMCs. The CDR3 reads CASSLAAAPDSEQYF. DNA for the CDR3: TGTGCCAGCAGCTTGGCGGCCGCCCCGGATAGCGAGCAGTACTTC.